The source of this TCR beta chain is a study of T-cell reconstitution after alpha-beta-depleted transplantation in children. Broader study findings: Surviving recipient T cells and thymic progenitors underlay high day-60 TCRbeta diversity in some patients. At the one-year point after transplant, T-cell counts and TCRbeta diversity were found to come mostly from T cells that had been newly produced. Expanded clones from the graft, numbering several hundred, reportedly supplied alpha-beta T cells about two months after transplant.

With regard to this clonotype: The target antigen is unknown.

Trimming left V 4 bases short and J 3 bases short, with 16 bases between. Germline V gene sequence: CDR1 MNHEY, CDR2 SMNVEV (reference sequence). The CDR3 covers 15 residues. Unique molecular identifiers were used in preparing the TCRbeta library. TCRdb reprocessed the PCR reads via MiXCR and lists one record per CDR3 protein. In the table there are 500,000 to 750,000 distinct CDR3 sequences, 10% to 15% of which are singletons. This chain links TRBV27 with TRBJ2-7; D may be TRBD2 (5 bases). The material sequenced was PBMCs, mostly from graft donor cells, taken 360 days after TCRalphabeta/CD19-depleted stem cell transplant. The source of this sequence is a male patient younger than 18 who had a stem cell transplant for acute myeloid leukemia, so the T cells may come from the graft donor. The CDR3: CASSSGPGLSYEQYF. CDR3 bases: TGTGCCAGCAGTTCCGGACCGGGGTTAAGCTACGAGCAGTACTTC.